This TCR beta chain originates from a study of OX40 agonist ivuxolimab in advanced cancers. Study summary: Six ivuxolimab dose levels, 0.01 to 10 mg/kg, were given intravenously every 2 weeks.

Germline trimming cut 4 bases from V and 3 bases from J; bases unmatched to any gene: 11. The germline gives CDR1 SEHNR, CDR2 FQNEAQ (reference sequence). The length of the CDR3 is 17 residues. Produced via immunoSEQ multiplex PCR; TCRdb's table is partial and in-frame only. The sample holds 60,000 to 80,000 clones, 70% to 80% seen once. The chain joins TRBV7-9 to TRBJ2-7, with 11 nucleotides matching TRBD2. The clonotype originates from an adult with an advanced solid tumor such as melanoma, head and neck, liver or kidney cancer. The source was CD4+ or CD8+ T cells sorted from blood, collected in a trial of the OX40 agonist ivuxolimab. The CDR3 region is CASSYPHGGTSGYEQYF. CDR3 sequence (DNA): TGTGCCAGCAGCTATCCCCACGGCGGGACTAGCGGCTACGAGCAGTACTTC.